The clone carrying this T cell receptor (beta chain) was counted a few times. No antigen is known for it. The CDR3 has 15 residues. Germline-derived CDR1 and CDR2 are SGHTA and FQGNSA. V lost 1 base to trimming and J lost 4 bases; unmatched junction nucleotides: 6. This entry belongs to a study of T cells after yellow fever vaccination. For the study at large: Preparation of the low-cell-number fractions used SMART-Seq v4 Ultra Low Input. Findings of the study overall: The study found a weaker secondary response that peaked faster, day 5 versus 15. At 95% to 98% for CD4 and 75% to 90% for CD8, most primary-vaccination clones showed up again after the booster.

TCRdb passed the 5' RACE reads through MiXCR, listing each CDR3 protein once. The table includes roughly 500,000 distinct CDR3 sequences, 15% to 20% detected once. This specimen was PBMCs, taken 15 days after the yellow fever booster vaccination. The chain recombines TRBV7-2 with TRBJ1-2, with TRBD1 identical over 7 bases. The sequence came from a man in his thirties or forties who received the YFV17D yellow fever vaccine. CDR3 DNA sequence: TGTGCCAGCAGCTTAGTACAGGGGTCCCTCTATGGCTACACCTTC. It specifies CASSLVQGSLYGYTF.